A selection of T cell receptor beta chains follows, all from one sample in a study of blood T cell repertoires in COVID-19. TCRdb keeps only in-frame clones here, not all; method: immunoSEQ multiplex PCR. The table includes 44,000 or so clones, approximately 84% detected once. The sample was peripheral blood. The receptors were gathered from a man in his forties or fifties with active COVID-19. Each CDR3 is given with its conserved first and last residue. The D gene is left open where the match is weak. The size of a clone is reported for some rows only, either as once, few or many, or as a class for expanded clones.

15,TRBJ2-7,.,TRBV5-4,.,TGTGCCAGCAGCTTGTCTGCGGGTCCCTCCTACGAGCAGTACTTC,CASSLSAGPSYEQYF
16,TRBJ1-2,.,TRBV5-1,.,TGCGCCAGCAGCTCGGGAAATCCACAAATCCTCTATGGCTACACCTTC,CASSSGNPQILYGYTF
13,TRBJ1-2,.,TRBV28,.,TGTGCCAGCAGTTCGTCGGGGGGGAATGGCTACACCTTC,CASSSSGGNGYTF
15,TRBJ2-4,.,TRBV6-5,TRBD2,TGTGCCAGCAGCTTTAGCGGGGGGGTGAAAAACATTCAGTACTTC,CASSFSGGVKNIQYF
12,TRBJ1-5,once,TRBV3-1/TRBV3-2,.,TGTGCCAGCAGCCAAGGGACACAGCCCCAGCATTTT,CASSQGTQPQHF
15,TRBJ2-3,.,TRBV10-1,.,TGCGCCAGCAGTGAGTCGTCCACCGGTGTTGATACGCAGTATTTT,CASSESSTGVDTQYF
14,TRBJ2-3,once,TRBV5-4,.,TGTGCCAGCAGCCTACAAGGTGGGCCAGATACGCAGTATTTT,CASSLQGGPDTQYF
13,TRBJ2-7,.,TRBV6-5,TRBD1,TGTGCCAGTGGGACAGAAACCTCCTACGAGCAGTACTTC,CASGTETSYEQYF
15,TRBJ2-7,.,TRBV4-3,.,TGCGCCAGCAGCCAGAACAGTAATTGGCCCTACGAGCAGTACTTC,CASSQNSNWPYEQYF
15,TRBJ2-1,once,TRBV6-5,.,TGTGCCAGCAGGACAGGAGTGAGCTCCTACAATGAGCAGTTCTTC,CASRTGVSSYNEQFF
12,TRBJ2-1,.,TRBV21-1,.,TGTGCCAAGAGACAGGGGGGAGTTGAGCAGTTCTTC,CAKRQGGVEQFF